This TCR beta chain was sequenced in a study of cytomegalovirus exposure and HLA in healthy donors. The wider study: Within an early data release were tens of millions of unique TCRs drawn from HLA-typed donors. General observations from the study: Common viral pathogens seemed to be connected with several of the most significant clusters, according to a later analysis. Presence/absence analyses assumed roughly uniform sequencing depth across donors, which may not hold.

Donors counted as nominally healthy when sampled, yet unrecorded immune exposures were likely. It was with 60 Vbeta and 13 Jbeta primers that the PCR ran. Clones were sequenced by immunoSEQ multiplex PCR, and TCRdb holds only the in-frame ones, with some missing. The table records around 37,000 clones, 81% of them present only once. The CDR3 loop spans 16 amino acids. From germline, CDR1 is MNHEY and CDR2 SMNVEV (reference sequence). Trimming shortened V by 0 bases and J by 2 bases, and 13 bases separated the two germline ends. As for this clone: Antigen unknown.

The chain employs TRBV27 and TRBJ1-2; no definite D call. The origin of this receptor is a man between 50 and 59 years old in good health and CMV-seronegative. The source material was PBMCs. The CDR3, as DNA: TGTGCCAGCAGTTTATCAGCTGGTGAAATGAACTATGGCTACACCTTC. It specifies CASSLSAGEMNYGYTF.